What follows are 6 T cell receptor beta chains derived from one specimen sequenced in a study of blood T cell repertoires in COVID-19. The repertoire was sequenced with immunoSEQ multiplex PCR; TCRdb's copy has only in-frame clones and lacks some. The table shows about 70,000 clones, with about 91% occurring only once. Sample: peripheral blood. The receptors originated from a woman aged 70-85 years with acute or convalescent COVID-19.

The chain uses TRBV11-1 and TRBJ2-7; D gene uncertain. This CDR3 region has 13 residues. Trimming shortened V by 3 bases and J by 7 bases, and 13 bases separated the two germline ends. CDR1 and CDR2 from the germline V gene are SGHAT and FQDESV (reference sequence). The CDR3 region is CASSFQMTGEQYF. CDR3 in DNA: TGTGCCAGCAGCTTTCAAATGACTGGGGAGCAGTACTTC.

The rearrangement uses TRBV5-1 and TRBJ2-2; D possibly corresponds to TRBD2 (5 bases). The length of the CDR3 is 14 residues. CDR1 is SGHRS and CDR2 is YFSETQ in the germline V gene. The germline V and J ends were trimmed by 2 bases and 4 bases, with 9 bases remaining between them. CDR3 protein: CASSLKGSTGELFF. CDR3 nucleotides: TGCGCCAGCAGCTTAAAAGGGAGCACCGGGGAGCTGTTTTTT.

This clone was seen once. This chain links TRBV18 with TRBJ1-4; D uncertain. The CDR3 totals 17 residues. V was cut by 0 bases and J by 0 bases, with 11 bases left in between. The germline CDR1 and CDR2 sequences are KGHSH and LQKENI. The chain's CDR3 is CASSPPQSRATNEKLFF. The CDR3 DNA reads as TGTGCCAGCTCACCACCGCAATCCCGGGCAACTAATGAAAAACTGTTTTTT.

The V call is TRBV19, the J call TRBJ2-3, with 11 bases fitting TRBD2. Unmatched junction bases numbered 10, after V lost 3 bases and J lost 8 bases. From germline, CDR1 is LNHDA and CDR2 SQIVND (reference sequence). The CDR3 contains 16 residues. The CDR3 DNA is TGTGCCAGTAGTATGCTAGCGGGAGGAAAGTCAGTTACGCAGTATTTT. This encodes CASSMLAGGKSVTQYF.

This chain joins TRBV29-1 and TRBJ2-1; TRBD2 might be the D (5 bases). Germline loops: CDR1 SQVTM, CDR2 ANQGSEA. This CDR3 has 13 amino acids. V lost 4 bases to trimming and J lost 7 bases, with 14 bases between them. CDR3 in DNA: TGCAGCGTTGGGGAGATCTGGGGAAATGAGCAGTTCTTC. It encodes CSVGEIWGNEQFF.

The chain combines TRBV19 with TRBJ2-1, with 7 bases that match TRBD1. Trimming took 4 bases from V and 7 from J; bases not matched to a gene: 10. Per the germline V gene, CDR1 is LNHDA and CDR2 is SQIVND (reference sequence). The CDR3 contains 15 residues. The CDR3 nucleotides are TGTGCCAGTAGTAAACAGGGGACGTTATGGAATGAGCAGTTCTTC. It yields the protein CASSKQGTLWNEQFF.